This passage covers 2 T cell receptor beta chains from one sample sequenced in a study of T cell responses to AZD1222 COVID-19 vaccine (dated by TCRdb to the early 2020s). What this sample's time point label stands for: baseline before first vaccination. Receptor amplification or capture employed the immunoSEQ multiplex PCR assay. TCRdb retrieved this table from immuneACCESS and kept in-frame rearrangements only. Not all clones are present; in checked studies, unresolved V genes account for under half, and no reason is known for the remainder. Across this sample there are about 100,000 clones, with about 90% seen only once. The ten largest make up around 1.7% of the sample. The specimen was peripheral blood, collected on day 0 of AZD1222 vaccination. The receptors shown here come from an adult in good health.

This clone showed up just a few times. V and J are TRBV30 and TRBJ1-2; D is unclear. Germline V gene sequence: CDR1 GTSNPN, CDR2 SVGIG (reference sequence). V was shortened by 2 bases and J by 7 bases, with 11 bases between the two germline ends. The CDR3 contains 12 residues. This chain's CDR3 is CAWSTGATGYTF. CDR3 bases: TGTGCCTGGAGTACCGGCGCCACTGGCTACACCTTC.

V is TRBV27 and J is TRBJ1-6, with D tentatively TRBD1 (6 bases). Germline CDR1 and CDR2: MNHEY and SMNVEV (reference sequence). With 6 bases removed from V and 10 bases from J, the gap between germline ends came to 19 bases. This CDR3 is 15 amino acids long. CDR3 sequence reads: CASRLSNRVDSPLHF. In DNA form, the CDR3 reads TGTGCCAGCAGGTTAAGCAACAGGGTTGACTCACCCCTCCACTTT.